The rows below give T cell receptor beta chains drawn from one sample of a study of cytomegalovirus exposure and HLA in healthy donors. Data came from immunoSEQ multiplex PCR; TCRdb stores just in-frame clones and leaves some out. The repertoire shows 85,000 to 90,000 clones; the top ten hold about 16%. The sequenced material came from PBMCs. The receptors derive from a man aged 50 or older in good health and CMV-seropositive. Each CDR3 is given with its conserved first and last residue. The D gene is left open where the match is weak.

TRBJ2-3	TRBD1	TRBV30	CAWSGIRQGVTDTQYF	TGTGCCTGGAGTGGGATCCGACAGGGGGTAACAGATACGCAGTATTTT
TRBJ1-2	-	TRBV7-2	CASSLNRLIYTF	TGTGCCAGCAGCTTAAACAGGTTAATCTACACCTTC
TRBJ2-2	-	TRBV7-3	CASSLSNTGELFF	TGTGCCAGCAGCTTATCAAACACCGGGGAGCTGTTTTTT
TRBJ2-2	TRBD2	TRBV9	CASSVVVAGNTGELFF	TGTGCCAGCAGCGTGGTGGTAGCGGGAAACACCGGGGAGCTGTTTTTT
TRBJ2-2	-	TRBV10-1	CARIRDCRLGELFF	TGCGCCAGGATCCGGGATTGTCGACTCGGGGAGCTGTTTTTT
TRBJ1-1	TRBD1	TRBV29-1	CSVYRGGEAFF	TGCAGCGTTTACAGGGGCGGGGAAGCTTTCTTT
TRBJ2-3	TRBD2	TRBV4-3	CASSQVLRREGTDTQYF	TGCGCCAGCAGCCAAGTGTTAAGGCGGGAGGGAACAGATACGCAGTATTTT
TRBJ2-1	TRBD2	TRBV7-7	CASSLAGVGSYNEQFF	TGTGCTAGCAGCTTAGCGGGAGTGGGGTCCTACAATGAGCAGTTCTTC
TRBJ1-1	TRBD1	TRBV5-1	CASSHGQGNTEAFF	TGCGCCAGCAGCCATGGACAGGGGAACACTGAAGCTTTCTTT
TRBJ2-2	TRBD2	TRBV7-9	CASSLGLAGVRTGELFF	TGTGCCAGCAGCTTAGGACTAGCGGGAGTCCGGACCGGGGAGCTGTTTTTT
TRBJ1-4	-	TRBV4-2	CASSQGVTGRRDEKLFF	TGTGCCAGCAGCCAAGGGGTCACCGGGAGAAGGGATGAAAAACTGTTTTTT
TRBJ1-5	-	TRBV28	CASNYGIANQPQHF	TGTGCCAGCAATTACGGGATAGCTAATCAGCCCCAGCATTTT
TRBJ1-1	TRBD1	TRBV9	CASSVTLGQGGIDTEAFF	TGTGCCAGCAGCGTAACCCTGGGACAGGGAGGTATAGACACTGAAGCTTTCTTT
TRBJ2-3	TRBD1	TRBV6-5	CASRRTGGTDTQYF	TGTGCCAGCAGAAGGACAGGGGGCACAGATACGCAGTATTTT
TRBJ1-2	TRBD1	TRBV7-9	CASSFGQGLDYGYTF	TGTGCCAGCAGCTTCGGACAGGGCTTGGACTATGGCTACACCTTC
TRBJ2-5	TRBD1	TRBV4-3	CASSQAGGEETQYF	TGCGCCAGCAGCCAAGCAGGGGGCGAGGAGACCCAGTACTTC
TRBJ1-1	-	TRBV10-3	CAISARVDIMNTEAFF	TGTGCCATCAGTGCCAGGGTTGATATCATGAACACTGAAGCTTTCTTT
TRBJ2-2	TRBD2	TRBV28	CASSSMTSGHTGELFF	TGTGCCAGCAGTTCGATGACTAGCGGGCACACCGGGGAGCTGTTTTTT
TRBJ1-1	-	TRBV7-8	CASSLSLNTEAFF	TGTGCCAGCAGCTTATCCTTGAACACTGAAGCTTTCTTT
TRBJ1-1	-	TRBV4-3	CASSQDVEDLNTEAFF	TGCGCCAGCAGCCAAGATGTTGAGGATCTGAACACTGAAGCTTTCTTT
TRBJ2-1	-	TRBV11-2	CASSLAGSNRYNEQFF	TGTGCCAGCAGCTTGGCCGGGTCCAATCGATACAATGAGCAGTTCTTC
TRBJ2-2	-	TRBV19	CASSIERGTGELFF	TGTGCCAGTAGTATAGAGCGTGGCACCGGGGAGCTGTTTTTT
TRBJ2-3	TRBD2	TRBV4-3	CASSPQLLAGENPYTQYF	TGCGCCAGCAGCCCTCAGCTGCTAGCGGGAGAGAACCCATATACGCAGTATTTT
TRBJ1-1	TRBD1	TRBV18	CASSPRRQGIPEAFF	TGTGCCAGCTCACCAAGGAGACAGGGGATCCCTGAAGCTTTCTTT
TRBJ1-4	-	TRBV5-4	CASSLWGLTNEKLFF	TGTGCCAGCAGCTTGTGGGGGCTGACTAATGAAAAACTGTTTTTT
TRBJ1-2	TRBD1	TRBV6-5	CASSYRGTGDYGYTF	TGTGCCAGCAGTTACCGGGGGACAGGGGACTATGGCTACACCTTC
TRBJ2-1	TRBD2	TRBV5-1	CASSLAAGAALNEQFF	TGCGCCAGCAGCTTGGCCGCGGGAGCGGCCCTCAATGAGCAGTTCTTC
TRBJ1-1	-	TRBV5-1	CASSLTSAGVAFF	TGCGCCAGCAGCTTGACGTCGGCAGGGGTGGCTTTCTTT
TRBJ2-1	-	TRBV11-2	CASSLEWGGGNEQFF	TGTGCCAGCAGCCTAGAGTGGGGAGGAGGAAATGAGCAGTTCTTC
TRBJ2-7	-	TRBV5-4	CASSFGQYAYEQYF	TGTGCCAGCAGCTTCGGACAGTACGCCTACGAGCAGTACTTC
TRBJ1-2	TRBD1	TRBV30	CAWRFFPRGPRRDPNYGYTF	TGTGCCTGGAGATTTTTCCCTAGGGGGCCGCGCCGGGACCCTAACTATGGCTACACCTTC
TRBJ2-1	TRBD1	TRBV13	CASSLGQFRNEQFF	TGTGCCAGCAGCCTGGGACAGTTTAGAAATGAGCAGTTCTTC
TRBJ2-2	TRBD2	TRBV5-1	CASSFGSGSPRSGELFF	TGCGCCAGCAGCTTCGGTAGCGGGAGTCCCCGTAGCGGGGAGCTGTTTTTT
TRBJ1-2	TRBD1	TRBV27	CASKQGAKYYGYTF	TGTGCCAGCAAACAGGGGGCAAAGTACTATGGCTACACCTTC
TRBJ1-2	-	TRBV18	CASSPDRLVGYTF	TGTGCCAGCTCGCCCGACAGGTTGGTTGGCTACACCTTC
TRBJ1-5	-	TRBV30	CAWTLDTHQPQHF	TGTGCCTGGACCTTGGACACCCATCAGCCCCAGCATTTT
TRBJ2-2	-	TRBV7-9	CASSLVEGRGNTGELFF	TGTGCCAGCAGCTTAGTCGAGGGCAGGGGAAACACCGGGGAGCTGTTTTTT
TRBJ1-2	TRBD1	TRBV7-6	CASSPDRANYGYTF	TGTGCCAGCAGCCCCGACAGGGCCAACTATGGCTACACCTTC
TRBJ1-2	TRBD1	TRBV10-3	CAISESRTGEGYTF	TGTGCCATCAGTGAGTCGAGGACAGGGGAGGGCTACACCTTC
TRBJ1-2	-	TRBV20-1	CSISGNYGYTF	TGCAGTATCTCGGGGAACTATGGCTACACCTTC
TRBJ1-1	-	TRBV4-3	CASSPTGRNTEAFF	TGCGCCAGCAGCCCGACAGGTCGGAACACTGAAGCTTTCTTT
TRBJ1-3	-	TRBV18	CASSPRQGGHSGNTIYF	TGTGCCAGCTCACCACGGCAGGGTGGTCACTCTGGAAACACCATATATTTT
TRBJ1-5	-	TRBV19	CASKIGNQPQHF	TGTGCCAGTAAAATCGGCAATCAGCCCCAGCATTTT
TRBJ2-7	-	TRBV7-2	CASSLAGAAEQYF	TGTGCCAGCAGCTTAGCGGGGGCGGCGGAGCAGTACTTC
TRBJ1-1	TRBD1	TRBV18	CASSRGTGRSNTEAFF	TGTGCCAGCTCACGAGGGACAGGCCGGTCGAACACTGAAGCTTTCTTT
TRBJ1-5	TRBD1	TRBV9	CASSLGQGFNQPQHF	TGTGCCAGCAGCTTGGGACAGGGCTTCAATCAGCCCCAGCATTTT
TRBJ1-1	TRBD1	TRBV2	CASSAGPTGESVTNTEAFF	TGTGCCAGCAGCGCCGGCCCTACAGGGGAAAGCGTGACGAACACTGAAGCTTTCTTT
TRBJ2-5	-	TRBV30	CAWTAGGETQYF	TGTGCCTGGACAGCGGGCGGAGAGACCCAGTACTTC
TRBJ1-2	-	TRBV20-1	CSARGRVGYTF	TGCAGTGCTAGAGGCAGGGTTGGCTACACCTTC
TRBJ2-2	-	TRBV5-1	CASSSEGGIAGELFF	TGCGCCAGCAGCTCCGAGGGGGGGATCGCCGGGGAGCTGTTTTTT
TRBJ1-2	-	TRBV7-9	CASSLIVGQSYTF	TGTGCCAGCAGCTTAATTGTCGGACAGAGCTACACCTTC
TRBJ2-5	-	TRBV10-3	CAISSLEQETQYF	TGTGCCATCAGCTCACTAGAGCAAGAGACCCAGTACTTC
TRBJ1-1	-	TRBV29-1	CSVGYGLAMGAEAFF	TGCAGCGTGGGATACGGACTTGCTATGGGTGCTGAAGCTTTCTTT
TRBJ2-1	-	TRBV7-9	CASSRIKGAAYNEQFF	TGTGCCAGCAGCAGAATCAAGGGAGCGGCCTACAATGAGCAGTTCTTC